The 2 T cell receptor beta chains below come from one sample, sequenced in a study of shared clonotypes between healthy human individuals. TCRdb keeps only in-frame clones here, not all; method: immunoSEQ multiplex PCR. The sample records approximately 2,000,000 clones, around 90% being singletons. The specimen was naive CD4+ T cells from PBMCs. Subset meaning: CD45RA+ positively selected. The receptors here all came from a young man in good health. Some clones in this sample may be carry-over from other donors' samples.

The rearrangement uses TRBV9 and TRBJ2-3; D is unresolved. The germline gives CDR1 SGDLS, CDR2 YYNGEE. The V end lost 0 bases, the J end lost 2 bases, and 10 bases lay between the germline ends. This CDR3 is built from 15 residues. The CDR3 reads CASSVGRTYTDTQYF. CDR3 coding DNA: TGTGCCAGCAGCGTAGGAAGGACGTACACAGATACGCAGTATTTT.

V gene TRBV28 combines with J gene TRBJ1-6; tentatively, D is TRBD1 (5 bases). The ends were cut back, 4 bases at V and 8 bases at J, with 9 bases in the middle. The CDR3 contains 13 residues. Germline V lookup: CDR1 MDHEN, CDR2 SYDVKM. CDR3 bases: TGTGCCAGCAGTTCTTGGGGCGATTCACCCCTCCACTTT. Translated: CASSSWGDSPLHF.